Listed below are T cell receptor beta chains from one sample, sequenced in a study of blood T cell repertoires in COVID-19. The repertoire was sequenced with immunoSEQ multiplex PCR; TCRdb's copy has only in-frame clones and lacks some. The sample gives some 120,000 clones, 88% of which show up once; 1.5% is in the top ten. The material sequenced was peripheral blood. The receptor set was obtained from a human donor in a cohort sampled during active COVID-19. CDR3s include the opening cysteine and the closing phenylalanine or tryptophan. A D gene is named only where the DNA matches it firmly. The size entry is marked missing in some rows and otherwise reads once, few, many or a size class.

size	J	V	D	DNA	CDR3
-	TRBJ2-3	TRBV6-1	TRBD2	TGTGCCAGCAGTGAATGGGATAGCGGGAGTGTAGATACGCAGTATTTT	CASSEWDSGSVDTQYF
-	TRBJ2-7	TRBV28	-	TGTGCCAGCAGTCCTGACTACTACGAGCAGTACTTC	CASSPDYYEQYF
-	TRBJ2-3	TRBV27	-	TGTGCCAGCAGCCCCTACCTGCCCACAGATACGCAGTATTTT	CASSPYLPTDTQYF
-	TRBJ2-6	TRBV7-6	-	TGTGCCAGCAGAGAGACGAGGAGTGGCGGGGCCAACGTCCTGACTTTC	CASRETRSGGANVLTF
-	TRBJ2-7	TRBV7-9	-	TGTGCCAGCAGCTCGACAGGCACCCCCTACGAGCAGTACTTC	CASSSTGTPYEQYF
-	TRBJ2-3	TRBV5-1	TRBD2	TGCGCCAGCAGCGCGGGACGCGGGGGGGCAGATACGCAGTATTTT	CASSAGRGGADTQYF
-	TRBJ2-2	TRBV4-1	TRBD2	TGCGCCAGCAGCCAAGTAGCGGGAGGGCCCGGGGAGCTGTTTTTT	CASSQVAGGPGELFF
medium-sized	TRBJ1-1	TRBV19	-	TGTGCCACTTCTCCAGGGGTCGCTGAAGCTTTCTTT	CATSPGVAEAFF
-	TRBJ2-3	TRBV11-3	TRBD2	TGTGCCAGCAGCTTAAGGACTAGCGGGGATCGAGATACGCAGTATTTT	CASSLRTSGDRDTQYF
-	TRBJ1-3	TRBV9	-	TGTGCCAGCAGCGTCCGAGGATCTGGAAACACCATATATTTT	CASSVRGSGNTIYF
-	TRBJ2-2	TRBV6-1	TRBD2	TGTGCCAGCAGTGAGGGACTAGCGCGCGCCGGGGAGCTGTTTTTT	CASSEGLARAGELFF
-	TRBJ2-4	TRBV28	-	TGTGCCAGCAGTTATGAAAAGGGGGCATCTCTCCTAGGGGGGCTAGCCAAAAACATTCAGTACTTC	CASSYEKGASLLGGLAKNIQYF
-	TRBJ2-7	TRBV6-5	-	TGTGCCAGCAGTAGAGCGGGCAGCTCCTACGAGCAGTACTTC	CASSRAGSSYEQYF
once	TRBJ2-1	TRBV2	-	TGTGCCAGCAGTGAAGGTGGGGGCCCCCCGGGGAATGAGCAGTTCTTC	CASSEGGGPPGNEQFF
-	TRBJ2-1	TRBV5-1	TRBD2	TGCGCCAGCAGCTTGGTGCTAGCGGGAGCCTACAATGAGCAGTTCTTC	CASSLVLAGAYNEQFF
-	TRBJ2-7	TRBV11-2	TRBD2	TGTGCCAGCAGCTTAGTTCGCGGGGGATCTCTCTACGAGCAGTACTTC	CASSLVRGGSLYEQYF
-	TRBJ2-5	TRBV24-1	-	TGTGCCACCAGTGACGCGGTCCAAGAGACCCAGTACTTC	CATSDAVQETQYF